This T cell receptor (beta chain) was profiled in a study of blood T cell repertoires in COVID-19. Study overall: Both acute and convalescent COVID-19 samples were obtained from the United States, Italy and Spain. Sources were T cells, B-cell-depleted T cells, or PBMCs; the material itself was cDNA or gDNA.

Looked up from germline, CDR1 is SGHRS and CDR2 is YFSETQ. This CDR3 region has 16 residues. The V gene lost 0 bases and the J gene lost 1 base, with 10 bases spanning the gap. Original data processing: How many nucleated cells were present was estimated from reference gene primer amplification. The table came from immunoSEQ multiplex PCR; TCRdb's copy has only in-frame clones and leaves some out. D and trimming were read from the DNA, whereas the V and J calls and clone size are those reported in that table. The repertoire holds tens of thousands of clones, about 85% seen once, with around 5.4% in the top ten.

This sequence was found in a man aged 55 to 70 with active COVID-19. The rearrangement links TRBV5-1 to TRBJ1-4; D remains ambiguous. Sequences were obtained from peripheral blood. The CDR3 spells CASSLEQSLTNEKLFF. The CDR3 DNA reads TGCGCCAGCAGCTTGGAACAATCCCTAACTAATGAAAAACTGTTTTTT. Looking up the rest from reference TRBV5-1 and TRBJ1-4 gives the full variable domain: KAGVTQTPRYLIKTRGQQVTLSCSPISGHRSVSWYQQTPGQGLQFLFEYFSETQRNKGNFPGRFSGRQFSNSRSEMNVSTLELGDSALYLCASSLEQSLTNEKLFFGSGTQLSVL.